Sequencing of this T cell receptor (beta chain) was carried out in a study of T cell responses to AZD1222 COVID-19 vaccine. Study-wide results and caveats: Following two doses of AZD1222, Spike-specific TCR breadth and depth rose.

Assay: immunoSEQ multiplex PCR; the TCRdb copy retains only in-frame clones and omits some. The repertoire holds around 110,000 clones, with 85% to 95% as singletons. Germline V CDR1 and CDR2: MNHEY, SMNVEV (reference sequence). The CDR3 has 15 residues. J gave up 1 base and V 4 bases, and 2 bases lay outside the gene matches. On this clone: What it binds is not known.

This receptor was taken from an adult in good health. The J gene is TRBJ2-3, the V gene TRBV27; 10 nucleotides match TRBD2. The source was peripheral blood, collected on day 0 of AZD1222 vaccination. CDR3 amino acids: CASSYGTSGTDTQYF. Written as DNA, the CDR3 is TGTGCCAGCAGTTACGGGACTAGCGGCACAGATACGCAGTATTTT.